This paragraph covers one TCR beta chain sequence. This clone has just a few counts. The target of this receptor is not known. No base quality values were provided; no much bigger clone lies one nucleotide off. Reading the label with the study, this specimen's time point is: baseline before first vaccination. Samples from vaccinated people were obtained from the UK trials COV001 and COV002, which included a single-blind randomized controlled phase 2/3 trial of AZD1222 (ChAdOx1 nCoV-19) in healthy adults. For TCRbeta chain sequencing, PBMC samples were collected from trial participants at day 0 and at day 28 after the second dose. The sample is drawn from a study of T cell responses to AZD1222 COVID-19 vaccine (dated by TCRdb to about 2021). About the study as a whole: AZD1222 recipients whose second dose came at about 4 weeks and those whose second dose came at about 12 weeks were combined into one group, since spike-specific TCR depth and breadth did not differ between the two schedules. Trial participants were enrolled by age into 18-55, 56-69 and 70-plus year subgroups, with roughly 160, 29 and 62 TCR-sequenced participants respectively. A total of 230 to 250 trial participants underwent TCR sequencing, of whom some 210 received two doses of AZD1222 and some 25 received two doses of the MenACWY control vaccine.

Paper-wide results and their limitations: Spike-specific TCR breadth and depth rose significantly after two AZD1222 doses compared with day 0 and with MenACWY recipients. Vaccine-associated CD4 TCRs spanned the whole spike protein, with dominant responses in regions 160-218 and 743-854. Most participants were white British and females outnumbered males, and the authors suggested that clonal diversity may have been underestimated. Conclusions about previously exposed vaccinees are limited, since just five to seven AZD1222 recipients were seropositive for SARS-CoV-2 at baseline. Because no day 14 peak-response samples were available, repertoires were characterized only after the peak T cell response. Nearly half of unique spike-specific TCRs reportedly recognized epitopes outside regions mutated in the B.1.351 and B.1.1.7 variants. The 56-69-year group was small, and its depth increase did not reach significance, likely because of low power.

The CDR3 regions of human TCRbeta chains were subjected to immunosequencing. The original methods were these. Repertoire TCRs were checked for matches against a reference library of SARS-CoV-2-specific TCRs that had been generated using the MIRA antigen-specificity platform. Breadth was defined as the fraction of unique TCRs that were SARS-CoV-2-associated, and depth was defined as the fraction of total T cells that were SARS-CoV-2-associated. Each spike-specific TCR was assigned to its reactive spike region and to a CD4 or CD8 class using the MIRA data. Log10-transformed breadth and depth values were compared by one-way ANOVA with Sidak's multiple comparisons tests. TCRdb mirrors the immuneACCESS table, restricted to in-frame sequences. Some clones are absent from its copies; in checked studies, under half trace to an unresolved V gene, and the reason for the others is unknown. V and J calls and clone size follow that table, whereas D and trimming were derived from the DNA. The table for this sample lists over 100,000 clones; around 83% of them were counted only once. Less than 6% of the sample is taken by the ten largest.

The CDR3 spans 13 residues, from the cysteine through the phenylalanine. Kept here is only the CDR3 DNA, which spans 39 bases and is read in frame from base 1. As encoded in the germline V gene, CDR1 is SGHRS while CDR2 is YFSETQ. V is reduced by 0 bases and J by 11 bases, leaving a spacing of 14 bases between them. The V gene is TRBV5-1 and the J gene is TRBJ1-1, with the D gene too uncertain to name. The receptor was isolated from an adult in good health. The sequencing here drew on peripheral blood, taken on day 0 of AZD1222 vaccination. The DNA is TGCGCCAGCAGCTTGGACGGTACCCAAGGGGCTTTCTTT. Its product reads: CASSLDGTQGAFF.